The 6 T cell receptor beta chains below come from one sample, sequenced in a study of sequential checkpoint blockade in melanoma. TCRdb keeps only in-frame clones here, not all; method: immunoSEQ multiplex PCR. Of around 21,000 clones listed, approximately 80% are singletons. The treatment is: randomized to nivolumab then ipilimumab (arm A) or the reverse (arm B). This material consisted of CD8+ T cells sorted from blood (inferred from file names), taken from a patient given nivolumab and ipilimumab in sequence. The receptors originated from a human donor with melanoma.

V usage is TRBV27 and J usage is TRBJ2-5; 7 bases line up with TRBD1. In germline, CDR1 is MNHEY, CDR2 SMNVEV (reference sequence). The trim removed 3 bases at V and 2 bases at J, leaving 0 bases unmatched. This CDR3 has 13 amino acids. CDR3 in amino acids: CASSLGQQETQYF. DNA for the CDR3: TGTGCCAGCAGTTTGGGACAGCAAGAGACCCAGTACTTC.

J is TRBJ1-2 and V is TRBV19, with no clear D. V shed 3 bases and J shed 3 bases, with 17 bases lying between them. Germline CDR1 and CDR2: LNHDA and SQIVND (reference sequence). The CDR3 spans 16 residues. CDR3 residues: CASSIAYGDSYYGYTF. The CDR3 DNA follows: TGTGCCAGTAGTATCGCGTACGGGGATTCTTACTATGGCTACACCTTC.

The DNA for the CDR3 is TGTGCCAGCAGCCAGCCAGGGGGCTCGGGATATGGCTACACCTTC. It encodes CASSQPGGSGYGYTF. The chain has TRBV7-2 and TRBJ1-2; 8 bases fit TRBD1. The CDR3 has 15 residues. Trimming at V came to 5 bases and at J to 5 bases, leaving 10 bases not matched to a gene. Germline CDR1 is SGHTA and CDR2 is FQGNSA.

This clone was found a few times. This chain's CDR3 is CASSPPDRPYGYTF. DNA for the CDR3: TGTGCCAGCAGCCCCCCGGACAGGCCTTATGGCTACACCTTC. This chain joins TRBV7-9 and TRBJ1-2; 7 nucleotides match TRBD1. CDR3 length: 14 residues. V dropped 5 bases and J dropped 5; count of bases not matched to a gene: 8. Germline values: CDR1 SEHNR, CDR2 FQNEAQ (reference sequence).

For this clone: This same CDR3 is encoded by further DNA sequences in the sample. V usage is TRBV2 and J usage is TRBJ2-3, with D possibly TRBD2 on 6 matching bases. The CDR3 covers 12 residues. Trimming took off 6 bases at V and 6 bases at J, with 10 bases between the two ends. The V gene's germline CDR1 is SNHLY and CDR2 FYNNEI. The CDR3 loop reads CASRRGRDTQYF. The CDR3 nucleotides read TGTGCCAGCAGGCGTGGGAGGGATACGCAGTATTTT.

The rearrangement links TRBV19 to TRBJ1-1; 7 nucleotides match TRBD1. V gave up 2 bases and J gave up 0 bases; unmatched junction bases: 3. Germline CDR1 LNHDA, CDR2 SQIVND (reference sequence). The length of the CDR3 is 15 residues. CDR3 residues: CASSIWTGMNTEAFF. CDR3 bases: TGTGCCAGTAGTATATGGACAGGCATGAACACTGAAGCTTTCTTT.